This TCR beta chain was recorded in a study of cytomegalovirus exposure and HLA in healthy donors. This CDR3 is 16 amino acids long. The germline V gene encodes CDR1 LNHDA and CDR2 SQIVND (reference sequence). The J segment lost 6 bases and the V segment lost 4 bases, leaving 9 bases of the junction unmatched. A remark on this clone: Its cognate antigen is unknown.

The PCR employed 60 Vbeta primers together with 13 Jbeta primers. Study processing details: An analysis that came later counted tens of millions of unique TCR beta chains, approximately 10 million shared. Produced via immunoSEQ multiplex PCR; TCRdb's table is partial and in-frame only. V and J calls and clone size are copied from that table; D and trimming were computed from the DNA. The table shows tens of thousands of clones, with roughly 76% occurring only once. Study-wide findings and caveats: TCR beta sequences numbering more than 15,000 were associated with HLA alleles at 0.05 false discovery rate in a later analysis. TCR beta V- and J-gene trimming was later associated with a missense DCLRE1C variant.

Sequenced material: PBMCs. This sequence joins TRBV19 and TRBJ2-7; 13 positions agree with TRBD2. The sequence was collected from a male donor in good health and CMV-seronegative. The CDR3 region has the DNA TGTGCCAGTAGTAACACCCGGACTAGCGGGAGCAGCGAGCAGTACTTC. Its translation: CASSNTRTSGSSEQYF. Full variable domain (rest looked up from reference TRBV19 and TRBJ2-7): DGGITQSPKYLFRKEGQNVTLSCEQNLNHDAMYWYRQDPGQGLRLIYYSQIVNDFQKGDIAEGYSVSREKKESFPLTVTSAQKNPTAFYLCASSNTRTSGSSEQYFGPGTRLTVT.